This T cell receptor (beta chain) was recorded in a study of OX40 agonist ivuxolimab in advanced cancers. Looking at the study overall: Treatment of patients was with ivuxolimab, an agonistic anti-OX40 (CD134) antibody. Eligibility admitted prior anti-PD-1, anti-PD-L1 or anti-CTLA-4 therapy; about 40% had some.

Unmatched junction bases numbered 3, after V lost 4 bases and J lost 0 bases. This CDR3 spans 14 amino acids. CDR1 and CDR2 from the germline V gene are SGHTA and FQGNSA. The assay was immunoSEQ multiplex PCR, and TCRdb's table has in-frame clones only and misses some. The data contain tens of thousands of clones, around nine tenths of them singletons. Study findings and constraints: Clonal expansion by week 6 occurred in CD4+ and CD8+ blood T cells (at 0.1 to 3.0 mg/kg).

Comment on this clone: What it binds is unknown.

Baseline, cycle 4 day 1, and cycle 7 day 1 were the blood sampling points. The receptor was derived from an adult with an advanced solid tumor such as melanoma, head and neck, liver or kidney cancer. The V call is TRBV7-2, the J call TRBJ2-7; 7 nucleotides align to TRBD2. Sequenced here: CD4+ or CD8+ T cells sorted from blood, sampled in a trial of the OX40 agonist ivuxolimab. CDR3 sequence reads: CASSSAGDSYEQYF. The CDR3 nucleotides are TGTGCCAGCAGCTCCGCGGGGGACTCCTACGAGCAGTACTTC.